This T cell receptor (beta chain) came from a study of blood T cell repertoires in COVID-19. In the study overall: Samples representing acute and convalescent COVID-19 were sourced from the United States, Italy and Spain. From T cells, B-cell-depleted T cells, or PBMCs came the material, which was cDNA or gDNA.

V lost 4 bases and J lost 3; bases outside the gene matches: 6. The CDR3 loop spans 16 amino acids. Germline loops: CDR1 KGHSH, CDR2 LQKENI. Authors' processing steps: Amplifying reference gene primers gave estimates of nucleated cell counts. The table came from immunoSEQ multiplex PCR; TCRdb's copy has only in-frame clones and leaves some out. That table supplies the V and J calls and clone size; D and trimming were determined from the DNA. The sample lists roughly 55,000 clones; more than 75% were seen once. Sample: peripheral blood. The sequence derives from a man in his sixties with active or convalescent COVID-19. The genes are TRBV18 and TRBJ1-1; the match to TRBD1 covers 12 bases. The CDR3 sequence is CASSRGQGAGYTEAFF. DNA of the CDR3: TGTGCCAGCTCACGGGGACAGGGGGCAGGGTACACTGAAGCTTTCTTT.